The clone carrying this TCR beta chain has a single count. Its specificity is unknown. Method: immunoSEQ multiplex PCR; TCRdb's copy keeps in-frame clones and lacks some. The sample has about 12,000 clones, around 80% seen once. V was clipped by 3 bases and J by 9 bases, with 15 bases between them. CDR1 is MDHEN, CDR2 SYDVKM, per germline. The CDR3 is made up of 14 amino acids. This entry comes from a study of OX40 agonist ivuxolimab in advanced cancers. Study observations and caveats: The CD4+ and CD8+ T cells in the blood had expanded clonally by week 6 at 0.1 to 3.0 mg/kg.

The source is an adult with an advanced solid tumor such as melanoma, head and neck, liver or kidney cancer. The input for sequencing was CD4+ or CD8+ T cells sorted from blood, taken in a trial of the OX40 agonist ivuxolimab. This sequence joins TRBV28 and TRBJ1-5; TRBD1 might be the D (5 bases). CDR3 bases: TGTGCCAGCAGTTTCGTGGACAACCAGGGGCCCCAGCATTTT. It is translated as CASSFVDNQGPQHF.